The clone carrying this T cell receptor beta chain was seen only a few times. Unmatched junction bases numbered 7, after V lost 0 bases and J lost 1 base. The germline V gene encodes CDR1 DFQATT and CDR2 SNEGSKA (reference sequence). The CDR3 sequence is 16 residues long. RNA transcripts yielded amplified TCR beta CDR3 regions. The study used the HTBI primer set for a first-round RT-PCR of the TCR CDR3. A single record per CDR3 protein comes from TCRdb applying MiXCR to the multiplex PCR reads. Counted here are about 360,000 distinct CDR3 sequences, around a quarter occurring once; the ten biggest clones make up about 73%. This sample is part of a study of T cells in Graves' hyperthyroidism and ophthalmopathy.

The gene calls are TRBV20-1 and TRBJ2-5; 8 bases agree with TRBD1. This TCR was sampled from a man aged 50 to 59 with Graves' hyperthyroidism. The specimen sequenced was blood. This chain's CDR3 is CSARDLQGARQETQYF. For the CDR3, the DNA is TGCAGTGCTAGAGATCTCCAGGGGGCTCGCCAAGAGACCCAGTACTTC.